This T cell receptor beta chain was captured in a study of cytomegalovirus exposure and HLA in healthy donors. Study as a whole: Approximately 85 million unique TCRs from HLA-typed donors made up an early data release.

When sampled, the donors appeared nominally healthy, though they likely had unrecorded immune exposures. Study-wide points: Analysis was performed later, and it showed HLA-associated TCR beta chains to be more clonally expanded than equally common others. TCR beta chain V- and J-gene trimming was linked, in a later analysis, to a missense variant in DCLRE1C.

With respect to this clone: Its cognate antigen is unknown.

CDR3 length equals 13 residues. Germline V gene lookup returns CDR1 SGDLS and CDR2 YYNGEE. Primers: 60 Vbeta forward and 13 Jbeta reverse. Clones were sequenced by immunoSEQ multiplex PCR, and TCRdb holds only the in-frame ones, with some missing. The table records 40,000 to 50,000 clones, around 68% of them present only once. The chain uses TRBV9 and TRBJ2-5; D gene unclear. The J call may be mistaken, given a closer DNA end match to TRBJ2-7. Sequenced: PBMCs. The receptor's source is a man younger than 45 in good health and CMV-seronegative. CDR3 residues: CASSPRHPYEQYF. The DNA for the CDR3 is TGTGCCAGCAGCCCAAGACACCCCTACGAGCAGTACTTC.